A single TCR beta chain is shown here with its context. Its target is not known. This entry comes from a study of T cell responses to AZD1222 COVID-19 vaccine. The CDR3 has 13 amino acids. The V end was cut by 0 bases, the J end by 1 base, with 3 bases between. CDR1 is SGHDN, CDR2 FVKESK, per germline. Study findings and constraints: CD4 TCRs covered the whole spike, strongest at regions 160-218 and 743-854. Baseline serology detected seropositivity in only five to seven AZD1222 recipients. When two AZD1222 doses had been given, Spike-specific TCR breadth and depth rose. Among the donors, most were white British and more were female, and clonal diversity was possibly underestimated.

Method: immunoSEQ multiplex PCR; TCRdb's copy keeps in-frame clones and lacks some. Among about 100,000 clones, around 83% were seen once, and the ten largest hold approximately 1.3%. The specimen comprised peripheral blood, sampled on day 0 of AZD1222 vaccination. V usage is TRBV14 and J usage is TRBJ1-1, with unresolved D. The sequence was obtained from an adult in good health. CDR3 DNA sequence: TGTGCCAGCAGCCAAGATACGAACACTGAAGCTTTCTTT. Amino acids: CASSQDTNTEAFF.